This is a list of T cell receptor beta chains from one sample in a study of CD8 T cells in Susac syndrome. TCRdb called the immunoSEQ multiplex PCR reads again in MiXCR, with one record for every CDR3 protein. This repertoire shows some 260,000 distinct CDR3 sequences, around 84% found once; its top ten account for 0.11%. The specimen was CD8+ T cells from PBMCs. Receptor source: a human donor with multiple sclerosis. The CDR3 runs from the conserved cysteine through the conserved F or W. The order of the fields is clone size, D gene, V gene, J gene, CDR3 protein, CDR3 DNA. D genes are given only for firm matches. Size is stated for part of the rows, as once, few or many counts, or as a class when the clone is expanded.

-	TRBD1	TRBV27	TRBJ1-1	CASSLSIPGQNEAFF	TGTGCCAGCAGTTTATCGATACCGGGACAGAATGAAGCTTTCTTT
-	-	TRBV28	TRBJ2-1	CASSLRQMGLSEQFF	TGTGCCAGCAGTTTAAGGCAGATGGGTCTCAGTGAGCAGTTCTTC
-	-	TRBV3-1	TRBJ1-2	CASSQDPRGGARGYTF	TGTGCCAGCAGCCAAGACCCCCGGGGGGGGGCGCGAGGCTACACCTTC
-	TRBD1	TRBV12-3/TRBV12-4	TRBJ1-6	CASRAGTGVSPLHF	TGTGCCAGCAGGGCCGGGACAGGGGTTTCACCCCTCCACTTT
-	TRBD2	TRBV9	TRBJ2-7	CASSERTSGSYEQYF	TGTGCCAGCAGCGAGCGGACTAGCGGATCCTACGAGCAGTACTTC
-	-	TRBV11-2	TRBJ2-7	CASSPGQGRNEQYF	TGTGCCAGCAGCCCGGGCCAGGGGCGGAACGAGCAGTACTTC
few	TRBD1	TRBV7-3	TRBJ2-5	CASSSAGGETQYF	TGTGCCAGCAGCTCGGCAGGGGGCGAGACCCAGTACTTC
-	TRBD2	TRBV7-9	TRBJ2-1	CASSRSGTSGIDEQFF	TGTGCCAGCAGCCGTTCCGGGACTAGCGGGATAGATGAGCAGTTCTTC
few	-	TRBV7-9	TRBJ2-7	CASSLPGASYEQYF	TGTGCCAGCAGCTTACCCGGCGCCAGCTACGAGCAGTACTTC
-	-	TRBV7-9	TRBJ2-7	CASSLATGYYEQYF	TGTGCCAGCAGCTTAGCGACAGGATACTACGAGCAGTACTTC
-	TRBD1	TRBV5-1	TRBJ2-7	CASSGTGTGVYEQYF	TGCGCCAGCAGCGGTACCGGGACAGGGGTCTACGAGCAGTACTTC
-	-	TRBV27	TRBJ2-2	CASTVMGGKNTGELFF	TGTGCCAGCACTGTCATGGGCGGGAAGAATACCGGGGAGCTGTTTTTT
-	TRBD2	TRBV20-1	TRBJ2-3	CSALTSASTDTQYF	TGCAGTGCTTTGACTAGCGCAAGCACAGATACGCAGTATTTT
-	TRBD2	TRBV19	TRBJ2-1	CASSIDPSGRLYNEQFF	TGTGCCAGTAGTATAGATCCTAGCGGGAGGCTCTACAATGAGCAGTTCTTC
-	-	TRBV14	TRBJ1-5	CASSQYGRNQPQHF	TGTGCCAGCAGCCAATACGGGCGCAATCAGCCCCAGCATTTT
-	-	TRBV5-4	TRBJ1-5	CASSLDRGRGQPQHF	TGTGCCAGCAGCTTGGATCGGGGGAGGGGACAGCCCCAGCATTTT
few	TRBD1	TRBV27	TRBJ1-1	CASSNRGTEAFF	TGTGCCAGCAGCAACAGGGGCACTGAAGCTTTCTTT
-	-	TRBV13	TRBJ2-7	CASSALSRSPLNEQYF	TGTGCCAGCAGCGCCCTATCTAGGAGTCCTTTAAACGAGCAGTACTTC
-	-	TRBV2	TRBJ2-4	CATRDRNIQYF	TGTGCCACCCGGGACCGAAACATTCAGTACTTC
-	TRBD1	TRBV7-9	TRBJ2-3	CASSTRDRGYTDTQYF	TGTGCCAGCAGCACCCGGGACAGGGGATACACAGATACGCAGTATTTT
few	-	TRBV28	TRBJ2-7	CASWPGDGYEQYF	TGTGCCAGCTGGCCCGGGGACGGCTATGAGCAGTACTTC
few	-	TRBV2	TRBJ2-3	CASSEFASASTDTQYF	TGTGCCAGCAGTGAGTTTGCCAGCGCTAGCACAGATACGCAGTATTTT
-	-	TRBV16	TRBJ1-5	CASSPERNQPQHF	TGTGCCAGCAGTCCCGAACGCAATCAGCCCCAGCATTTT
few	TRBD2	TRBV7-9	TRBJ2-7	CASSLTTSGSNEQYF	TGTGCCAGCAGCTTAACGACTAGCGGGAGTAACGAGCAGTACTTC
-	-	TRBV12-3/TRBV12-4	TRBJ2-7	CASSLDPAAEQYF	TGTGCCAGCAGTTTGGACCCCGCGGCCGAGCAGTACTTC
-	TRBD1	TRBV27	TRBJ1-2	CASRPTGTVVSDGYTF	TGTGCCAGCAGACCAACCGGGACAGTAGTCTCGGATGGCTACACCTTC
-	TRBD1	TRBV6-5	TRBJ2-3	CASSKTGARFSQYF	TGTGCCAGCAGTAAGACAGGGGCTCGATTTTCGCAGTATTTT
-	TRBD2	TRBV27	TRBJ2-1	CASSFGGTSSYNEQFF	TGTGCCAGCAGTTTTGGGGGGACTAGCAGCTACAATGAGCAGTTCTTC
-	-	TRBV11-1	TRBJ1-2	CASSLATPLYGYTF	TGTGCCAGCAGCTTAGCGACGCCCTTGTATGGCTACACCTTC
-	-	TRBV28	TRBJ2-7	CASSFGESYEQYF	TGTGCCAGCAGTTTTGGAGAATCCTACGAGCAGTACTTC
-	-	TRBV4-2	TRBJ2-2	CASSQDRAGELFF	TGTGCCAGCAGCCAAGATAGGGCAGGGGAGCTGTTTTTT
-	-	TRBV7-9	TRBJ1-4	CASSFVGGEEKLFF	TGTGCCAGCAGCTTCGTGGGGGGCGAAGAAAAACTGTTTTTT
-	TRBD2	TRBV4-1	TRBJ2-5	CASSLLAGESETQYF	TGCGCCAGCAGCCTTTTAGCGGGAGAGAGTGAGACCCAGTACTTC
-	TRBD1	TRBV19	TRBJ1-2	CASSGPGTGNGYTF	TGTGCCAGTAGCGGACCCGGGACAGGGAACGGCTACACCTTC
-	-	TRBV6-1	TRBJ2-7	CASKAGAGYEQYF	TGTGCCAGCAAGGCGGGGGCTGGCTACGAGCAGTACTTC
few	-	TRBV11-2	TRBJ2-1	CASSENNEQFF	TGTGCCAGCAGCGAAAATAATGAGCAGTTCTTC
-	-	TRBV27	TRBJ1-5	CASSFTPKQPQHF	TGTGCCAGCAGTTTTACCCCTAAGCAGCCCCAGCATTTT
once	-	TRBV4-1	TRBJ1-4	CASSQDEAVGRSDEKLFF	TGCGCCAGCAGCCAAGATGAGGCAGTCGGTCGGTCTGATGAAAAACTGTTTTTT
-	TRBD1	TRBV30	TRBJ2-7	CAWAAGRGPYEQYF	TGTGCCTGGGCGGCAGGCAGGGGGCCCTACGAGCAGTACTTC
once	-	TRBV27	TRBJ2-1	CASTQITGAKPYNEQFF	TGTGCCAGCACTCAAATTACCGGGGCCAAGCCTTACAATGAGCAGTTCTTC
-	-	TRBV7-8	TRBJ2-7	CASSLLRGTNEQYF	TGTGCCAGCAGCTTATTAAGGGGAACGAACGAGCAGTACTTC
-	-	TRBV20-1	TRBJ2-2	CSANLGTTGELFF	TGCAGTGCTAATCTGGGTACCACCGGGGAGCTGTTTTTT
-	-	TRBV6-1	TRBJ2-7	CASSSPARQPYEQYF	TGTGCCAGCAGCTCCCCCGCTAGACAGCCCTACGAGCAGTACTTC
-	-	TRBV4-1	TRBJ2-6	CASSQDSGANVLTF	TGCGCCAGCAGCCAAGACTCTGGGGCCAACGTCCTGACTTTC
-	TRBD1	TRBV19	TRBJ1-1	CASTRTGVSHLTRMNTEAFF	TGTGCCAGTACCCGGACAGGGGTGTCCCACCTAACCCGAATGAACACTGAAGCTTTCTTT
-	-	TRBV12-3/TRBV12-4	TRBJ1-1	CASSFSLSEAFF	TGTGCCAGCAGTTTTAGTCTCTCCGAAGCTTTCTTT
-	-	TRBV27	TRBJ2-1	CASSVAYSYNEQFF	TGTGCCAGCAGTGTGGCCTACTCCTACAATGAGCAGTTCTTC
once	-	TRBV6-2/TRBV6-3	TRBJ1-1	CASRGGVTEAFF	TGTGCCAGCAGGGGGGGGGTAACTGAAGCTTTCTTT
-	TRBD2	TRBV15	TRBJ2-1	CATSRLAGDYEQFF	TGTGCCACCAGCAGACTAGCGGGAGATTATGAGCAGTTCTTC
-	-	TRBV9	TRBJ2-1	CASSQGASGDIEQFF	TGTGCCAGCAGCCAGGGGGCTAGCGGGGATATTGAGCAGTTCTTC
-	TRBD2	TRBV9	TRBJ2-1	CASSVGGAGVYNEQFF	TGTGCCAGCAGCGTAGGGGGAGCGGGGGTTTACAATGAGCAGTTCTTC